The source of this T cell receptor (beta chain) is a study of OX40 agonist ivuxolimab in advanced cancers. Some clones are missing from TCRdb's copy, which holds only in-frame ones; the method was immunoSEQ multiplex PCR. Of roughly 13,000 clones listed, 60% to 85% were seen once; the top ten hold approximately 17%. Trimming took 6 bases from V and 4 from J, leaving 15 bases between them. Germline assignment: CDR1 MGHDK and CDR2 SYGVNS. This CDR3 has 14 amino acids. The clonotype comes from an adult with an advanced solid tumor such as melanoma, head and neck, liver or kidney cancer. The chain has TRBV25-1 and TRBJ1-2; no reliable D call. The input for sequencing was CD4+ or CD8+ T cells sorted from blood, taken in a trial of the OX40 agonist ivuxolimab. The CDR3 sequence: CASRGEGGTYGYTF. The CDR3 coding sequence is TGTGCCAGCAGGGGAGAGGGCGGCACCTATGGCTACACCTTC.